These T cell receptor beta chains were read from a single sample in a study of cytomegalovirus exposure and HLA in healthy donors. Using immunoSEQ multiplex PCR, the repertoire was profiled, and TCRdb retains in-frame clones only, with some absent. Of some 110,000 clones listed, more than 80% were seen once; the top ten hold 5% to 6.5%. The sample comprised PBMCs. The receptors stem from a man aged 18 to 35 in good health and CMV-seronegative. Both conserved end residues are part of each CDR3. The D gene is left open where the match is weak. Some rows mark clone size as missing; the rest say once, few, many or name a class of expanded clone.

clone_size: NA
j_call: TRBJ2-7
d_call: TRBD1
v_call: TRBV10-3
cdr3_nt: TGTGCCATCCGACAGGGTATAGGCGAGCAGTACTTC
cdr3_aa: CAIRQGIGEQYF

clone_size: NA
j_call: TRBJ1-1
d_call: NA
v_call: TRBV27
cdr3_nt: TGTGCCAGCAGTTTATCGGGGGAGGTGCTCACTGAAGCTTTCTTT
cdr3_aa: CASSLSGEVLTEAFF

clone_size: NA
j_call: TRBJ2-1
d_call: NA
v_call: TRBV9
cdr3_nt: TGTGCCAGCAGCGCCCGTACAGGAACCAATGAGCAGTTCTTC
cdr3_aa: CASSARTGTNEQFF

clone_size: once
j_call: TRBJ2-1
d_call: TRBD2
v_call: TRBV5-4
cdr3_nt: TGCGCCAGCAGCCAGGCCGGGACTAGCGGGAGAGGTGAGCAGTTCTTC
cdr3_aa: CASSQAGTSGRGEQFF

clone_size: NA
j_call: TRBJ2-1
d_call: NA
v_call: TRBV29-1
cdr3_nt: TGCAGCGTTGAGAGGGTAGGGGGCAATGAGCAGTTCTTC
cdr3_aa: CSVERVGGNEQFF

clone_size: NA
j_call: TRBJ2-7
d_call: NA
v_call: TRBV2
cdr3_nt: TGTGCCAGCATCCTAGACGAGCAGTACTTC
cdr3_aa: CASILDEQYF

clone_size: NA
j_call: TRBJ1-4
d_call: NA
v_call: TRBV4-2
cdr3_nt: TGTGCCAGCAGCCAAGGGCAGGGTGACGAAAAACTGTTTTTT
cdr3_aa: CASSQGQGDEKLFF

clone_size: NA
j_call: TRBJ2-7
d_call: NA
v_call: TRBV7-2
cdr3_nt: TGTGCCAGCAGCTTGGTCGGGGGGCGAATCTCCTACGAGCAGTACTTC
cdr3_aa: CASSLVGGRISYEQYF

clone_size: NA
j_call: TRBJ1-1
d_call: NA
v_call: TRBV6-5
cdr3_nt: TGTGCCATCAGTCAACTAGAGGCCGGCACTGAAGCTTTCTTT
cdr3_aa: CAISQLEAGTEAFF

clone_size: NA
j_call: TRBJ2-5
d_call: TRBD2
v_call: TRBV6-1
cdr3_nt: TGTGCCAGCAGTGTCTCACGACTAGCCGGCGCCCAGTACTTC
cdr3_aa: CASSVSRLAGAQYF

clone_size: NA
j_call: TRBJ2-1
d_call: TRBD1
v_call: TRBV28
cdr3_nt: TGTGCCAGTTGCAGGGGGAACTCCTACAATGAGCAGTTCTTC
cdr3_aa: CASCRGNSYNEQFF

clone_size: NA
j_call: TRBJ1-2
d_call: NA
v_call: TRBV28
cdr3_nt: TGTGCCAGCAGTTTGGGCGGGGCCTATGGCTACACCTTC
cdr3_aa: CASSLGGAYGYTF

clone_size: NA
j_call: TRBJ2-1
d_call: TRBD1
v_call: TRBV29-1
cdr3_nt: TGCAGCGTTGAAGACGACAGGGGCATCTACAATGAGCAGTTCTTC
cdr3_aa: CSVEDDRGIYNEQFF